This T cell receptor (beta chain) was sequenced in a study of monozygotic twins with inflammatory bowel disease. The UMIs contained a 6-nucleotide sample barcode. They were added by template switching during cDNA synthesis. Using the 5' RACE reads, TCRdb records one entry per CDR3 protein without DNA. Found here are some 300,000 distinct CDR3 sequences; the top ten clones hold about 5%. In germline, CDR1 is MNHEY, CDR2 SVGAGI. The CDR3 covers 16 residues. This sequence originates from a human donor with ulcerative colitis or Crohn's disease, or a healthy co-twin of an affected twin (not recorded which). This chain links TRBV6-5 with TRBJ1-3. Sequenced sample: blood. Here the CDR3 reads CASSYLKPGSGNTIYF.